The clone carrying this T cell receptor (beta chain) was seen a handful of times. Its antigen is not identified. Trimming left V 0 bases short and J 0 bases short, with 13 bases between. CDR3 length equals 17 residues. Looked up from germline, CDR1 is SGHRS and CDR2 is YFSETQ. This sample is part of a study of cytomegalovirus exposure and HLA in healthy donors. General study findings and limits: A later analysis linked a missense DCLRE1C variant to TCR beta V- and J-gene trimming.

The PCR used 60 Vbeta and 13 Jbeta primers. Measured with immunoSEQ multiplex PCR; TCRdb has only the in-frame clones, and not every one. The table has 95,000 to 110,000 clones, about 77% seen once; the top ten hold 10%. The V call is TRBV5-1, the J call TRBJ1-3, with a possible D match to TRBD1 (6 bases). The TCR was taken from a young woman in good health and CMV-seropositive. Sequenced input: PBMCs. The CDR3 nucleotides read TGCGCCAGCAGCTTGGCGGGGGGCTCGAGCTCTGGAAACACCATATATTTT. Its translation is CASSLAGGSSSGNTIYF.